The 5 T cell receptor beta chains below all came from one sample that was sequenced in a study of blood T cell repertoires in COVID-19. Profiling relied on immunoSEQ multiplex PCR, and the TCRdb table lists in-frame clones only, not all of them. Among about 310,000 clones listed, around 89% were seen once. Source material: PBMCs or T cells enriched from blood (not recorded which). These receptor sequences come from a woman aged 40 to 50 who had recovered from COVID-19.

This clone was detected only once. The V call is TRBV19, the J call TRBJ2-7, with 9 bases matching TRBD1. The CDR3 extends over 15 amino acids. Trimming cost V 6 bases and J 5 bases; bases outside gene matches: 11. Germline loops: CDR1 LNHDA, CDR2 SQIVND (reference sequence). The CDR3 spells CASRPDRGSVNEQYF. CDR3 nucleotide sequence: TGTGCCAGTAGGCCGGACAGGGGTTCGGTGAACGAGCAGTACTTC.

This clone was counted a single time. One end of the junction does not line up with germline, which may come from a read error. This chain links TRBV2 with TRBJ1-2; D not certain. CDR3 size: 14 residues. The germline V gene has CDR1 SNHLY and CDR2 FYNNEI. The CDR3 DNA reads TGTGCCAGCAGTGAAGGTTGGCAGAACTATGACTACACCTTC. Translating gives CASSEGWQNYDYTF.

The chain links TRBV21-1 to TRBJ2-2; whether TRBD1, the table's D call, matches the DNA was not checked. TRBV21-1 is tagged as a pseudogene. CDR3 size: 17 residues. CDR3 DNA: TGTGCCAGCAGCAAAGACGCGGGACAGGGGGACGGTGGGGAGCTGTTTTTT. Residues: CASSKDAGQGDGGELFF.

This sequence joins TRBV29-1 and TRBJ1-1; the D gene is possibly TRBD1 (6 bases). V was pared by 6 bases and J by 5 bases, with 16 bases between. The CDR3 spans 13 residues. Germline CDR1 and CDR2: SQVTM and ANQGSEA. The CDR3 protein is CSVRQDLVTEAFF. DNA of the CDR3: TGCAGCGTGCGACAGGACCTCGTGACTGAAGCTTTCTTT. Looking up the rest from reference TRBV29-1 and TRBJ1-1 gives the full variable domain: SAVISQKPSRDICQRGTSLTIQCQVDSQVTMMFWYRQQPGQSLTLIATANQGSEATYESGFVIDKFPISRPNLTFSTLTVSNMSPEDSSIYLCSVRQDLVTEAFFGQGTRLTVV.

The V gene is TRBV5-1, the J gene TRBJ2-1, with 11 positions matching TRBD2. Trimming at V came to 2 bases and at J to 9 bases, leaving 13 bases not matched to a gene. This CDR3 is built from 17 residues. Per germline, CDR1 SGHRS and CDR2 YFSETQ. CDR3 protein: CASSFSPGTSGSVEQFF. Here the CDR3 DNA reads TGCGCCAGCAGCTTTAGCCCTGGGACTAGCGGAAGTGTTGAGCAGTTCTTC.